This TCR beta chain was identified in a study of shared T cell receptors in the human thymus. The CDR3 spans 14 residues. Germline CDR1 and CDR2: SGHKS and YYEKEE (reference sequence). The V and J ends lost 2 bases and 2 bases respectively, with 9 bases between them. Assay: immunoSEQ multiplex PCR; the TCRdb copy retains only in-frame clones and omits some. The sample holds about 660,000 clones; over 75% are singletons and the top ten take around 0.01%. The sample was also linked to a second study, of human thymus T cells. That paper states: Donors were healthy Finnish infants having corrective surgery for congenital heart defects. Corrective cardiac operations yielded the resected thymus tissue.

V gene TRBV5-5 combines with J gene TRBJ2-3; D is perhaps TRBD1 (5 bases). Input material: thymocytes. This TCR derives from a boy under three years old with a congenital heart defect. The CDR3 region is CASSFWGLTDTQYF. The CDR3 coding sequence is TGTGCCAGCAGCTTTTGGGGCCTCACAGATACGCAGTATTTT.